The entry below gives a single TCR beta chain sequence along with its context. The data were taken from a study of blood T cell repertoires in COVID-19. The overall study: Italy, Spain and the United States were the sources of the convalescent and acute COVID-19 samples.

This table comes from immunoSEQ multiplex PCR, and its TCRdb copy is limited to in-frame clones, with some not included. The sample lists 150,000 to 200,000 clones, about 80% seen once, with 6.5% to 8.5% in the top ten. The V end lost 0 bases, the J end lost 9 bases, and 10 bases lay between the germline ends. Germline values: CDR1 SGHKS, CDR2 YYEKEE (reference sequence). The CDR3 consists of 12 residues. This TCR came from a human donor in a cohort sampled during active COVID-19. V and J are TRBV5-5 and TRBJ2-7; the D gene is possibly TRBD2 (5 bases). The sample comprised peripheral blood. This CDR3 is CASSLVGDGQYF. DNA of the CDR3: TGTGCCAGCAGCTTGGTCGGGGATGGGCAGTACTTC. The full variable domain, completed using reference TRBV5-5 and TRBJ2-7, is DAGVTQSPTHLIKTRGQQVTLRCSPISGHKSVSWYQQVLGQGPQFIFQYYEKEERGRGNFPDRFSARQFPNYSSELNVNALLLGDSALYLCASSLVGDGQYFGPGTRLTVT.